The clone carrying this TCR beta chain came up many times. Its antigen remains unidentified. TCRdb analysed the PCR reads with MiXCR anew, one entry per CDR3 protein. The sample holds 65,000 or so distinct CDR3 sequences, roughly 18% seen once. This CDR3 is built from 15 residues. Looked up from germline, CDR1 is KGHDR and CDR2 is SFDVKD. V lost 3 bases and J lost 8, with 16 bases in between. These data are taken from a study of molecular identifiers for immune sequencing clone quantification. Across the study: In replicates, RNA taken from roughly 20,000 or 100,000 naive CD8 cells was divided five ways, and four portions underwent sequencing.

The study, taken as a whole, reports: The study reportedly detected spiked Jurkat TCR RNA from one cell among about 1 million naive cells. Barcode-sharing identical TCR molecules could underestimate highly expanded clone sizes.

This TCR was recovered from a human donor in good health. Some libraries in this study had Jurkat cell RNA spiked in. Sequencing used naive CD8+ T cells from blood, with Jurkat cell RNA spiked in. The subset is: FACS-sorted CD8+CD4-CCR7+CD45RA+ naive T cells. The chain is built from TRBV24-1 and TRBJ2-1; D is unclear. The CDR3 spells CATSDITGFRDEQFF. CDR3 sequence (DNA): TGTGCCACCAGTGATATAACGGGCTTTAGGGATGAGCAGTTCTTC.